The 10 T cell receptor beta chains given below trace back to one sample, sequenced in a study of response to subunit inactivated influenza vaccine. TCRdb re-derived calls from the RT-PCR reads in MiXCR, one entry per CDR3 protein. The sample carries just under 250,000 distinct CDR3 sequences, 12% recorded once. The sample consisted of non-naive T cells sorted from PBMCs, taken less than 15 days before vaccination. The receptors stem from a man in his forties or fifties who received an inactivated influenza vaccine.

The J gene is TRBJ1-1, the V gene TRBV5-5; D uncertain. Germline V CDR1 and CDR2: SGHKS, YYEKEE (reference sequence). The germline V and J ends were trimmed by 0 bases and 0 bases, with 6 bases remaining between them. The CDR3 has 14 amino acids. CDR3 coding DNA: TGTGCCAGCAGCTTGGGAAGGGTGAACACTGAAGCTTTCTTT. Translated: CASSLGRVNTEAFF.

Only a few counts were recorded for this clonotype. This chain connects TRBV5-4 to TRBJ1-4, with D perhaps matching TRBD1 (5 bases). The CDR3 has 12 residues. Trimming stripped 1 base from V and 10 bases from J, with 8 bases between. Germline CDR1 is SGHNT and CDR2 is YYREEE (reference sequence). This chain's CDR3 is CASSLQGRKLFF. CDR3 nucleotide sequence: TGTGCCAGCAGCTTGCAGGGTAGAAAACTGTTTTTT.

This clonotype has a handful of counts. V usage is TRBV7-9 and J usage is TRBJ2-7; perhaps TRBD2 as D (6 bases). Trimming shortened V by 7 bases and J by 6 bases, and 10 bases separated the two germline ends. The CDR3 spans 11 residues. Per germline, CDR1 SEHNR and CDR2 FQNEAQ (reference sequence). This chain's CDR3 is CASIKEGEQYF. CDR3 sequence (DNA): TGTGCCAGCATAAAGGAGGGCGAGCAGTACTTC.

V gene TRBV7-2 combines with J gene TRBJ2-3; 8 bases are shared with TRBD2. V was clipped by 1 base and J by 0 bases; unmatched bases: 3. Germline V gives CDR1 SGHTA, CDR2 FQGNSA. The CDR3 sequence is 16 residues long. The CDR3 DNA reads TGTGCCAGCAGCTTAGGCCCGGGAGGGAGCACAGATACGCAGTATTTT. Translated, it gives CASSLGPGGSTDTQYF.

Ten or more counts support this clonotype. The chain joins TRBV7-2 to TRBJ1-5; D is unclear. Looked up from germline, CDR1 is SGHTA and CDR2 is FQGNSA. Trimming cost V 3 bases and J 4 bases, with 13 bases left between them. The CDR3 totals 15 residues. Here the CDR3 reads CASSFSSGGNQPQHF. In DNA form, the CDR3 reads TGTGCCAGCAGCTTTAGCTCGGGAGGGAATCAGCCCCAGCATTTT.

V and J are TRBV20-1 and TRBJ2-7; 13 positions agree with TRBD2. V gave up 5 bases and J gave up 6 bases; unmatched junction bases: 7. CDR3 length equals 14 residues. Germline V gene sequence: CDR1 DFQATT, CDR2 SNEGSKA (reference sequence). The CDR3 sequence is CSAQGLAGVGEQYF. CDR3 sequence (DNA): TGCAGTGCTCAAGGACTAGCGGGAGTGGGCGAGCAGTACTTC.

The rearrangement links TRBV5-6 to TRBJ1-1; D possibly corresponds to TRBD1 (6 bases). Deletions cut 4 bases from V and 0 bases from J, with 10 bases between. The CDR3 has 14 amino acids. Germline CDR1 is SGHDT and CDR2 is YYEEEE. The CDR3 DNA follows: TGTGCCAGCAGCGACGGACAGATGAACACTGAAGCTTTCTTT. Amino acids: CASSDGQMNTEAFF.

The chain has TRBV12-3 or TRBV12-4 and TRBJ1-6; the D gene is possibly TRBD1 (6 bases). V was pared by 5 bases and J by 6 bases, with 11 bases between. This CDR3 has 14 amino acids. The CDR3 DNA is TGTGCCAGCAGTCAGACAGGACGTAATTCACCCCTCCACTTT. Amino acids: CASSQTGRNSPLHF.

The chain combines TRBV10-3 with TRBJ1-2; D remains unclear. This CDR3 has 17 amino acids. The germline CDR1 and CDR2 sequences are ENHRY and SYGVKD. Trimming shortened V by 5 bases and J by 3 bases, and 22 bases separated the two germline ends. The CDR3 region has the DNA TGTGCCATCAGTTTTCAGTTGGCATCCTACGATCACTATGGCTACACCTTC. It specifies CAISFQLASYDHYGYTF.

This clonotype occurred a few times. The rearrangement uses TRBV7-2 and TRBJ2-2, with D uncertain. Germline-derived CDR1 and CDR2 are SGHTA and FQGNSA. The CDR3 loop spans 13 amino acids. V lost 5 bases to trimming and J lost 2 bases, with 6 bases between them. CDR3: CASSARNTGELFF. CDR3 nucleotide sequence: TGTGCCAGCAGCGCTAGAAACACCGGGGAGCTGTTTTTT.